The entry below describes one T cell receptor beta chain. The antigen is undetermined. The data are from a study of shared clonotypes between healthy human individuals. Study-level findings and limits: Clonotype sharing across donors was expected to vary with sequencing depth.

TCRdb keeps only in-frame clones here, not all; method: immunoSEQ multiplex PCR. The sample holds around 480,000 clones, roughly 85% seen once. The CDR3 is 14 residues long. Trimming took 5 bases from V and 6 from J; bases not matched to a gene: 7. In germline, CDR1 is MNHEY, CDR2 SMNVEV (reference sequence). The V call is TRBV27, the J call TRBJ2-1; 7 nucleotides align to TRBD2. The sequencing input was PBMCs. The TCR comes from a woman in her 40s in good health. Some clones in this sample may be carry-over from other donors' samples. CDR3 protein: CASSSLAVGNEQFF. The CDR3 nucleotides read TGTGCCAGCAGTAGTCTAGCGGTGGGCAATGAGCAGTTCTTC.